What follows describes a single T cell receptor (beta chain). Its specificity is not known. The likely explanation is a read error, given a far larger clone one base away. Replicate PCRs run on sorted subsets employed 200 ng DNA, about 27,000 T cell genomes. Some clones are missing from TCRdb's copy, which holds only in-frame ones; the method was immunoSEQ multiplex PCR. The sample yields fewer than 1.4 million clones, around 78% seen once. This sample was included in a study of shared clonotypes between healthy human individuals. Turning to the study itself: Participating donors consisted of a couple of women and a few men aged 18 to 49.

CDR1 is GTSNPN, CDR2 SVGIG, per germline (reference sequence). Trimming removed 0 bases from V and 6 bases from J, with 11 bases in between. The CDR3 spans 14 residues. Study results and caveats: Memory subsets had estimated richness that was generally smaller than that of naive subsets.

J is TRBJ1-4 and V is TRBV30, with a tentative D call TRBD1 (5 bases). This clonotype originated in a man aged 18 to 35 in good health. Some clones in this sample may be carry-over from other donors' samples. The specimen was memory CD4+ T cells from PBMCs. Subset: CD45RA-negative fraction. For the CDR3, the DNA is TGTGCCTGGAGTGTCGGGGGTACGGATGAAAAACTGTTTTTT. This encodes CAWSVGGTDEKLFF.